This T cell receptor (beta chain) appears in the sequencing data of a study of blood T cell repertoires in COVID-19. Across the whole study: From the United States, Italy and Spain came samples of acute and convalescent COVID-19. The analysed material was cDNA or gDNA that came from T cells, B-cell-depleted T cells, or PBMCs.

Profiled with immunoSEQ multiplex PCR; TCRdb holds only in-frame clones, not every one. This table has roughly 220,000 clones, around 80% appearing once. The sample holds a few counts of this clone. The germline V gene has CDR1 SGHTA and CDR2 FQGNSA. Trimming left V 5 bases short and J 0 bases short, with 17 bases between. The CDR3 spans 17 residues. The sample consisted of peripheral blood. This chain connects TRBV7-2 to TRBJ1-3; D gene uncertain. The sequence was obtained from a woman in her thirties or forties who had recovered from COVID-19. The CDR3 is CASSPLGGIPSGNTIYF. The CDR3 DNA sequence: TGTGCCAGCAGCCCCCTGGGAGGCATACCCTCTGGAAACACCATATATTTT.